A single sample gave rise to the 9 T cell receptor beta chains below, sequenced in a study of cytomegalovirus exposure and HLA in healthy donors. Libraries were prepared by immunoSEQ multiplex PCR; TCRdb keeps only in-frame clonotypes and omits some of them. The table has about 130,000 clones, just under 85% seen once; the top ten hold less than 35%. The sample consisted of PBMCs. The source is a man between 25 and 39 years old in good health and CMV-seropositive.

This chain joins TRBV7-8 and TRBJ1-1; D is ambiguous. The CDR3 contains 12 residues. The V gene lost 6 bases and the J gene lost 0 bases, with 5 bases spanning the gap. Looked up from germline, CDR1 is SGHVS and CDR2 is FQNEAQ. The CDR3 region is CASSRLNTEAFF. The DNA for the CDR3 is TGTGCCAGCAGTCGGTTGAACACTGAAGCTTTCTTT. The whole variable domain, remainder taken from reference TRBV7-8 and TRBJ1-1, is GAGVSQSPRYKVAKRGQDVALRCDPISGHVSLFWYQQALGQGPEFLTYFQNEAQLDKSGLPSDRFFAERPEGSVSTLKIQRTQQEDSAVYLCASSRLNTEAFFGQGTRLTVV.

The V and J genes are TRBV7-9 and TRBJ2-7; TRBD1 matches at 9 bases. Germline CDR1 SEHNR, CDR2 FQNEAQ (reference sequence). V shed 5 bases, J shed 5 bases, and the junction held 7 bases outside the gene matches. CDR3 length: 14 amino acids. The DNA for the CDR3 is TGTGCCAGCAGCATGGGACAGGGCATAGACGAGCAGTACTTC. Translating it yields CASSMGQGIDEQYF.

CDR3 amino acids: CASSYSGALYGYTF. In DNA, the CDR3 is TGTGCCAGCAGTTACTCGGGGGCTCTATATGGCTACACCTTC. The chain employs TRBV6-5 and TRBJ1-2; TRBD1 is a possible D gene (6 bases). The CDR3 consists of 14 residues. V lost 0 bases to trimming and J lost 5 bases, with 10 bases between them. Germline values: CDR1 MNHEY, CDR2 SVGAGI.

The chain uses TRBV9 and TRBJ2-1; the D gene is possibly TRBD2 (6 bases). Deletions cut 4 bases from V and 2 bases from J, with 13 bases between. Germline V CDR1 and CDR2: SGDLS, YYNGEE. The CDR3 has 15 amino acids. CDR3 sequence: CASSRLEQAYNEQFF. The CDR3 DNA is TGTGCCAGCAGCCGACTAGAGCAGGCCTACAATGAGCAGTTCTTC. Complete variable domain (other parts from reference TRBV9 and TRBJ2-1): DSGVTQTPKHLITATGQRVTLRCSPRSGDLSVYWYQQSLDQGLQFLIQYYNGEERAKGNILERFSAQQFPDLHSELNLSSLELGDSALYFCASSRLEQAYNEQFFGPGTRLTVL.

The chain combines TRBV5-4 with TRBJ2-5, with D perhaps matching TRBD2 (6 bases). Trimming took 4 bases from V and 1 from J, leaving 14 bases between them. The CDR3 sequence is 15 residues long. The germline CDR1 and CDR2 sequences are SGHNT and YYREEE (reference sequence). Written as DNA, the CDR3 is TGTGCCAGCAGCCTAGGATGGACTACCCAAGAGACCCAGTACTTC. Protein: CASSLGWTTQETQYF.

This chain connects TRBV6-5 to TRBJ1-1; no reliable D call. The CDR3 runs to 11 residues. The V gene's germline CDR1 is MNHEY and CDR2 SVGAGI. V lost 6 bases and J 5 bases, leaving 7 bases between the germline ends. CDR3 DNA sequence: TGTGCCAGCAGATTACGGACTGAAGCTTTCTTT. This gives the protein CASRLRTEAFF.

The sample holds one count of this clone. This chain links TRBV11-1 with TRBJ1-2; no clear D. Germline V gene data show CDR1 as SGHAT and CDR2 as FQDESV (reference sequence). The CDR3 totals 15 residues. V was cut by 5 bases and J by 12 bases, with 25 bases left in between. CDR3 residues: CASSNRETPPGEHTF. CDR3 nucleotides: TGTGCCAGCAGCAACCGGGAGACTCCCCCTGGGGAGCACACCTTC.

V is TRBV5-1 and J is TRBJ2-1; 11 bases are a match to TRBD2. The CDR3 is made up of 18 amino acids. The ends lost 2 bases at V and 5 bases at J; junction bases unmatched: 12. Germline-derived CDR1 and CDR2 are SGHRS and YFSETQ. The chain's CDR3 is CASSLVPSGRNLNNEQFF. CDR3 bases: TGCGCCAGCAGCTTAGTACCTAGCGGGAGGAACCTTAACAATGAGCAGTTCTTC.

The chain carries TRBV4-1 and TRBJ2-1, with TRBD2 matching over 16 bases. This CDR3 spans 20 amino acids. Germline CDR1 reads MGHRA; CDR2 reads YSYEKL. The V gene end was trimmed by 5 bases and the J gene end by 5 bases; junction bases not matched to a gene: 15. CDR3 in DNA: TGCGCCAGCAGCTCCCCGAGGGGACTAGCGGGGGGGCTGGCAGACAATGAGCAGTTCTTC. It codes for CASSSPRGLAGGLADNEQFF.